The T cell receptor (beta chain) under discussion was sequenced for a study of shared clonotypes between healthy human individuals. Division of CD4+ cells produced a CD45RA+ naive subset and a CD45RA-negative memory subset. Concerning this clone: Its antigen is not known.

The germline V gene encodes CDR1 SEHNR and CDR2 FQNEAQ (reference sequence). The CDR3 spans 16 residues. V lost 5 bases, J lost 9 bases, and 11 bases stayed unmatched. General study results and limits: Shared clonotypes across all four donors exceeded non-shared ones in generation probability.

The assay ran at deep level. This table comes from immunoSEQ multiplex PCR, and its TCRdb copy is limited to in-frame clones, with some not included. This sample has over 2 million clones, with 85% to 95% found just once. The sample comprised naive CD4+ T cells sorted from blood. Subset: CD45RA+ positively selected. This chain links TRBV7-9 with TRBJ1-5, with 12 bases aligning to TRBD1. The receptor comes from a young man in good health. The CDR3 sequence is CASSPIAGQGAGPQHF. In DNA, the CDR3 is TGTGCCAGCAGCCCGATAGCGGGACAGGGGGCTGGGCCCCAGCATTTT.